The TCR beta chain described here comes from a study of long-term antiretroviral therapy in people with HIV (dated by TCRdb to 2021 to 2024). Background on the whole study: The earliest samples were collected roughly a decade before the 2015 WHO recommendation for immediate ART, at a time when ART was usually postponed until CD4 counts fell. A retrospective serial study tested whether ART initiation and durable HIV suppression were associated with changes in peripheral blood TRB repertoire composition and diversity. Of the approximately 32 participants with HIV, roughly twelve were female. No cross-contamination during QIAcube processing turned up in test extractions that ran a monoclonal T-cell line alongside 25 to 35 polyclonal samples. From some 28 adults with confirmed HIV infection, the cohort provided 150 to 200 cryopreserved PBMC samples, gathered serially across a mean of approximately six years (range 1-12).

Details on this clone: Its antigen is not yet known. Base qualities are not at hand, and no much larger clone is one base apart.

The paper as a whole reports these results and caveats: Samples dated from about 2004 to 2017, and the ART regimens used may be less effective than current ones. At every time point, the repertoire was dominated by expanded TRB clones first identified before ART initiation, although this dominance fluctuated and, in many PLHIV, declined after ART. Since PBMC availability was limited, sequencing covered only the TCR beta chain, with no alpha chain pairing. Starting ART was linked to a significant rise in TRB diversity, yet even after long-term ART the diversity remained significantly lower than in transplant donor controls. Narrower CDR3 length ranges were observed in HIV repertoires than in controls, and an antigen-experienced repertoire with only a slight naive shift after ART was suggested by the network structure. Because pre-ART samples had limited cell numbers, unsorted PBMC were profiled rather than sorted CD4+ and CD8+ T cells. No data were available on ART adherence, viral resistance or therapy changes, limiting inferences about post-ART repertoire changes.

The immunoSEQ hsTCRB v3.0 assay was used at survey level resolution to sequence the TRB variable region. TRB sequencing targeted a depth of about 40,000-50,000 T-cell genomes per sample. Pooled TRB libraries were sequenced on an Illumina MiSeq with a v3 150-cycle kit. The authors' pipeline ran thus. Repertoire analysis ran in R within a reproducible Nextflow workflow covering QC, data transformation and analysis. LymphoSeq2, an R package for exploring AIRR-Seq data, was used to implement custom analyses. After excluding a handful of samples that yielded fewer than 5000 total TRB sequences, fewer than 200 HIV repertoires remained for analysis. Among the approximately 180 retained HIV repertoires, under 65 were collected before ART initiation and roughly 130 after ART initiation. Repertoires were downsampled to 5000 TRB nucleotide sequences, with summary statistics averaged over 100 downsampling iterations. TRB sequences were retained for analysis only if CDR3 regions of at least seven amino acids were present. Two measures captured diversity: a Shannon entropy-derived clonality score and the Gini coefficient. In the repertoire networks, any two of the top 5000 CDR3 amino acid sequences were connected whenever the two sequences differed by an edit distance of one. GLIPH2 predicted antigen specificity groups and MHC restriction for TRB CDR3 amino acid sequences. To flag known associations with CMV, EBV, HIV or tissue antigens, CDR3 amino acid sequences were compared against VDJdb and McPAS-TCR. Pre-ART, post-ART and control groups were compared with Wilcoxon signed-rank tests and Holm-Bonferroni correction. TCRdb limited this immuneACCESS table to in-frame rearrangements with V and J called. A share of clones is missing; checked studies link under half to unresolved V genes, and the rest is unexplained. D and trimming were read from the DNA, whereas the V and J calls and clone size are those reported in that table. A total of around 30,000 clones appear in this sample, around 82% of them only once. The ten most abundant clones make up around 8.3% of the sample.

Inclusion was restricted to participants for whom at least one PBMC sample before ART initiation and at least two post-ART samples were available. Treatment was received in the United States of America by all participants with HIV. Before DNA extraction, cryopreserved samples of 1-10 million PBMC were thawed and then washed. At the time of the earliest PBMC sample for each participant with HIV, ages ranged from about 20 to 54 years. PBMC samples from each participant spanned 1-4 timepoints before ART initiation and 2-8 timepoints after ART initiation, with a median of 7 samples. For every participant, serial HIV viral load, CD4+ T-cell count, ART history and demographic data were obtained. Genomic DNA was extracted from unsorted PBMC with a Qiagen kit on a QIAcube, processed in batches of 12 samples. This specimen was unsorted PBMCs, taken 3 years after starting antiretroviral therapy. The TCR sequence derives from a man aged 40-49 years with HIV.

The CDR3 protein sequence reads: CAISSGTSGNTIYF. The nucleotides are TGTGCCATCAGCTCCGGGACATCTGGAAACACCATATATTTT. The V gene is TRBV10-3 and the J gene is TRBJ1-3; a weak D assignment points to TRBD1 (6 bases agree). Including cysteine and phenylalanine, the CDR3 has 14 amino acids. The retained sequence is limited to the CDR3, 42 bases, with the frame set at the first base. The V end loses 6 bases and the J end loses 1 base, and a stretch of 10 bases separates them. Looking up the germline V gene yields CDR1 ENHRY and CDR2 SYGVKD.